This T cell receptor beta chain was profiled in a study of OX40 agonist ivuxolimab in advanced cancers. Study-wide background: Ivuxolimab is an agonistic anti-OX40 (CD134) antibody, and patients were treated with it. The eligibility criteria allowed prior anti-PD-1, anti-PD-L1 or anti-CTLA-4 therapy, and around 38% had some. Points from the study as a whole: Clonal expansion was among the lowest in partial responders at 0.1-3.0 mg/kg, especially CD8+. Antigen specificity was not determined for the expanded peripheral T cells.

A remark on this clone: The antigen remains undetermined.

Germline CDR1 is SGHVS and CDR2 is FNYEAQ. Between the trimmed V and J ends, which lost 5 bases and 4 bases, there was a span of 23 bases. The length of the CDR3 is 18 residues. The repertoire was sequenced with immunoSEQ multiplex PCR; TCRdb's copy has only in-frame clones and lacks some. The sample holds 50,000 to 60,000 clones, approximately 91% seen once. This TCR was sampled from an adult with an advanced solid tumor such as melanoma, head and neck, liver or kidney cancer. The chain carries TRBV7-6 and TRBJ2-2; D is perhaps TRBD1 (6 bases). Sequences were derived from CD4+ or CD8+ T cells sorted from blood, sampled in a trial of the OX40 agonist ivuxolimab. The CDR3 coding sequence is TGTGCCAGCAGCCATGGGGAGTACTTGACAGGAACCACCGGGGAGCTGTTTTTT. It translates to CASSHGEYLTGTTGELFF.